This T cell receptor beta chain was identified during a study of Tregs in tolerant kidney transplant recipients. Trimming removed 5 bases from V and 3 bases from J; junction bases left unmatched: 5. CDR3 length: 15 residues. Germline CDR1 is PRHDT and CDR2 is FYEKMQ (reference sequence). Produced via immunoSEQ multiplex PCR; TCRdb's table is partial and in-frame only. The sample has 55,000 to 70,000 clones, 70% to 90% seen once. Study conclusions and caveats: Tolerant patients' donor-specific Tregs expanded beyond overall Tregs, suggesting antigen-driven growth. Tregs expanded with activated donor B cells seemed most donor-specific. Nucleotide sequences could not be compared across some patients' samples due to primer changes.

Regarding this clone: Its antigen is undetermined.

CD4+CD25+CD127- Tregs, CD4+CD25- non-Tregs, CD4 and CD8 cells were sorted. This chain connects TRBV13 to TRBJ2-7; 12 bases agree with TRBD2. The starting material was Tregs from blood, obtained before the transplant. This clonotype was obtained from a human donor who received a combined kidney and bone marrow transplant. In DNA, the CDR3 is TGTGCCAGCAGCGCCGGACTAGCGGGACTCTACGAGCAGTACTTC. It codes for CASSAGLAGLYEQYF.